Listed here are 21 T cell receptor beta chains from one sample, sequenced in a study of OX40 agonist ivuxolimab in advanced cancers. The method was immunoSEQ multiplex PCR; TCRdb's version includes in-frame clones alone and lacks a portion of them. The sample shows around 60,000 clones, approximately 80% of them seen only once. Material: CD4+ or CD8+ T cells sorted from blood, obtained in a trial of the OX40 agonist ivuxolimab. The receptor set was obtained from an adult with an advanced solid tumor such as melanoma, head and neck, liver or kidney cancer.

This sequence joins TRBV5-6 and TRBJ2-7; 7 nucleotides match TRBD1. V lost 4 bases to trimming and J lost 4 bases; unmatched junction nucleotides: 5. This CDR3 spans 13 amino acids. Per germline, CDR1 SGHDT and CDR2 YYEEEE. The CDR3 nucleotides are TGTGCCAGCAGCCCAGGGGGTTGGTACGAGCAGTACTTC. It specifies CASSPGGWYEQYF.

The chain links TRBV29-1 to TRBJ2-7, with 11 bases that match TRBD1. Germline lookup yields CDR1 SQVTM and CDR2 ANQGSEA. The CDR3 spans 14 residues. V dropped 4 bases and J dropped 5; count of bases not matched to a gene: 7. CDR3 DNA sequence: TGCAGCGTTGCGGGGGGGGACAGGGGGGACGAGCAGTACTTC. As protein: CSVAGGDRGDEQYF.

The chain recombines TRBV19 with TRBJ1-1; no firm D call. Germline CDR1 LNHDA, CDR2 SQIVND (reference sequence). V was shortened by 3 bases and J by 11 bases, with 13 bases between the two germline ends. The CDR3 sequence is 12 residues long. CDR3 sequence: CASSIDASAAFF. CDR3 coding DNA: TGTGCCAGTAGTATTGATGCGTCGGCGGCTTTCTTT.

The chain joins TRBV6-6 to TRBJ1-2, with a tentative D call TRBD1 (5 bases). CDR1 is MNHNY, CDR2 SVGAGI, per germline (reference sequence). V gave up 6 bases and J gave up 2 bases, with 10 bases separating them. There are 13 residues in the CDR3. The CDR3 spells CASSLDSNYGYTF. The DNA of the CDR3 is TGTGCCAGCAGCCTTGACAGCAACTATGGCTACACCTTC.

The rearrangement uses TRBV5-6 and TRBJ1-6, with 8 nucleotides matching TRBD1. The CDR3 covers 17 residues. CDR1 is SGHDT, CDR2 YYEEEE, per germline. Trimming removed 0 bases from V and 2 bases from J; junction bases left unmatched: 4. The CDR3 loop reads CASSLGPGGAYNSPLHF. CDR3 coding DNA: TGTGCCAGCAGCTTGGGCCCAGGGGGCGCCTATAATTCACCCCTCCACTTT.

The rearrangement links TRBV7-2 to TRBJ2-1; 7 bases line up with TRBD2. Germline V gene lookup returns CDR1 SGHTA and CDR2 FQGNSA. The CDR3 has 15 amino acids. The V segment lost 5 bases and the J segment 4 bases; nucleotides outside the gene matches: 8. The CDR3 sequence: CASSPSGKFYNEQFF. CDR3 DNA: TGTGCCAGCAGCCCGAGCGGGAAATTTTACAATGAGCAGTTCTTC.

This rearrangement joins TRBV7-9 to TRBJ2-4; perhaps TRBD1 as D (7 bases). The CDR3 covers 16 residues. V shed 5 bases and J shed 2 bases, with 16 bases lying between them. In germline, CDR1 is SEHNR, CDR2 FQNEAQ (reference sequence). The CDR3 loop reads CASSRGGGESKNIQYF. Here the CDR3 DNA reads TGTGCCAGCAGCCGCGGAGGGGGCGAGTCCAAAAACATTCAGTACTTC.

The chain joins TRBV5-6 to TRBJ1-5; 9 bases agree with TRBD1. V lost 4 bases, J lost 3 bases, and 5 bases stayed unmatched. The CDR3 consists of 15 residues. Germline values: CDR1 SGHDT, CDR2 YYEEEE. This CDR3 is CASSPGTGFNQPQHF. CDR3 nucleotides: TGTGCCAGCAGCCCCGGGACAGGGTTCAATCAGCCCCAGCATTTT.

This sequence joins TRBV5-1 and TRBJ1-6; the D gene is possibly TRBD1 (6 bases). In germline, CDR1 is SGHRS, CDR2 YFSETQ. The CDR3 is made up of 17 amino acids. Between the trimmed V and J ends, which lost 6 bases and 7 bases, there was a span of 23 bases. The CDR3 DNA reads as TGCGCCAGCAACCCCGGGCGGTTGACAGGTCTGAATTCACCCCTCCACTTT. This codes for CASNPGRLTGLNSPLHF.

The V and J genes are TRBV2 and TRBJ1-6, with 10 positions matching TRBD1. Per germline, CDR1 SNHLY and CDR2 FYNNEI. V shed 4 bases and J 10 bases; nucleotides not matched to a gene: 4. This CDR3 spans 14 amino acids. The CDR3 DNA sequence: TGTGCCAGCAGTGGGGACAGGGGAGGGTCACCCCTCCACTTT. Translating gives CASSGDRGGSPLHF.

V is TRBV27 and J is TRBJ2-1, with TRBD2 as a possible D gene (5 bases). The germline V gene encodes CDR1 MNHEY and CDR2 SMNVEV (reference sequence). The CDR3 has 15 amino acids. The V and J ends lost 2 bases and 9 bases respectively, with 17 bases between them. This chain's CDR3 is CASSLMFLASIEQFF. The CDR3 DNA follows: TGTGCCAGCAGTTTAATGTTCCTAGCATCTATTGAGCAGTTCTTC.

The rearrangement joins TRBV7-2 to TRBJ2-7; D gene unclear. This CDR3 region has 11 residues. Germline V gene lookup returns CDR1 SGHTA and CDR2 FQGNSA. V lost 0 bases, J lost 6 bases, and 3 bases lay in between. CDR3 nucleotide sequence: TGTGCCAGCAGCTTAGCGTTCGAGCAGTACTTC. Translated: CASSLAFEQYF.

This chain connects TRBV9 to TRBJ2-1; D unclear. The CDR3 totals 15 residues. Germline V lookup: CDR1 SGDLS, CDR2 YYNGEE. With 0 bases removed from V and 1 base from J, the gap between germline ends came to 8 bases. The CDR3 is CASSVASPSYNEQFF. CDR3 nucleotide sequence: TGTGCCAGCAGCGTAGCGTCCCCATCCTACAATGAGCAGTTCTTC.

The chain recombines TRBV7-2 with TRBJ2-4; 13 bases line up with TRBD2. V shed 5 bases, J shed 7 bases, and the junction held 5 bases outside the gene matches. Germline values: CDR1 SGHTA, CDR2 FQGNSA. The CDR3 totals 15 residues. CDR3 loop: CASSPRTSGGNIQYF. CDR3 bases: TGTGCCAGCAGCCCCAGGACTAGCGGGGGTAACATTCAGTACTTC.

The V call is TRBV11-2, the J call TRBJ2-5; tentatively, D is TRBD1 (7 bases). In germline, CDR1 is SGHAT, CDR2 FQNNGV. This CDR3 spans 16 amino acids. The V and J ends lost 2 bases and 1 base respectively, with 14 bases between them. CDR3 nucleotides: TGTGCCAGCAGCTTACAGGGGGGCGTACGCCAAGAGACCCAGTACTTC. Its translation is CASSLQGGVRQETQYF. Using reference TRBV11-2 and TRBJ2-5 for the parts outside the CDR3, the full variable domain is EAGVAQSPRYKIIEKRQSVAFWCNPISGHATLYWYQQILGQGPKLLIQFQNNGVVDDSQLPKDRFSAERLKGVDSTLKIQPAKLEDSAVYLCASSLQGGVRQETQYFGPGTRLLVL.

The rearrangement joins TRBV15 to TRBJ1-2; D might be TRBD1 (6 bases). Per the germline V gene, CDR1 is LNHNV and CDR2 is YYDKDF (reference sequence). V shed 4 bases and J shed 3 bases, with 12 bases lying between them. The CDR3 runs to 14 residues. The CDR3 DNA is TGTGCCACCAGCAAAAACAGGGATTACTATGGCTACACCTTC. It codes for CATSKNRDYYGYTF.

This chain links TRBV18 with TRBJ1-1; 7 bases are shared with TRBD1. This CDR3 has 11 amino acids. V shed 3 bases and J 8 bases; nucleotides not matched to a gene: 0. Germline CDR1 and CDR2: KGHSH and LQKENI. CDR3 sequence: CASSPGQEAFF. The CDR3 region has the DNA TGTGCCAGCTCACCGGGACAGGAAGCTTTCTTT.

Note on this clone: The same CDR3 also results from other DNA sequences found in this sample. V is TRBV5-1 and J is TRBJ1-5; D gene ambiguous. Between the trimmed V and J ends, which lost 1 base and 3 bases, there was a span of 8 bases. Germline loops: CDR1 SGHRS, CDR2 YFSETQ. The CDR3 loop spans 14 amino acids. CDR3 residues: CASSLSPTNQPQHF. The CDR3 DNA reads as TGCGCCAGCAGCTTGTCACCTACCAATCAGCCCCAGCATTTT.

The V and J genes are TRBV2 and TRBJ1-4; the D gene is possibly TRBD1 (6 bases). Germline CDR1 reads SNHLY; CDR2 reads FYNNEI. V gave up 6 bases and J gave up 8 bases, with 16 bases separating them. This CDR3 has 14 amino acids. The CDR3 sequence is CASRPGQYGEKLFF. In DNA form, the CDR3 reads TGTGCCAGCAGACCTGGACAGTACGGCGAAAAACTGTTTTTT. The complete variable domain, with remaining parts taken from reference TRBV2 and TRBJ1-4, reads EPEVTQTPSHQVTQMGQEVILRCVPISNHLYFYWYRQILGQKVEFLVSFYNNEISEKSEIFDDQFSVERPDGSNFTLKIRSTKLEDSAMYFCASRPGQYGEKLFFGSGTQLSVL.

This clone was picked up a small number of times. This chain joins TRBV11-3 and TRBJ2-7; D might be TRBD1 (7 bases). The CDR3 contains 14 residues. Trimming removed 4 bases at V and 5 bases at J, with 15 bases between. The germline V gene encodes CDR1 SGHNT and CDR2 YENEEA. CDR3 nucleotides: TGTGCCAGCAGCTCAGGGGGGTTTAACCACGAGCAGTACTTC. Protein: CASSSGGFNHEQYF. Filled out from reference TRBV11-3 and TRBJ2-7, the complete variable domain reads EAGVVQSPRYKIIEKKQPVAFWCNPISGHNTLYWYLQNLGQGPELLIRYENEEAVDDSQLPKDRFSAERLKGVDSTLKIQPAELGDSAVYLCASSSGGFNHEQYFGPGTRLTVT.

The chain uses TRBV7-9 and TRBJ1-1, with D unresolved. The CDR3 sequence is 11 residues long. Germline values: CDR1 SEHNR, CDR2 FQNEAQ (reference sequence). V lost 1 base and J lost 8, with 5 bases in between. CDR3 loop: CASSLGEEAFF. The CDR3 DNA reads TGTGCCAGCAGCTTAGGAGAGGAAGCTTTCTTT. The whole variable domain, filled in from reference TRBV7-9 and TRBJ1-1, reads DTGVSQNPRHKITKRGQNVTFRCDPISEHNRLYWYRQTLGQGPEFLTYFQNEAQLEKSRLLSDRFSAERPKGSFSTLEIQRTEQGDSAMYLCASSLGEEAFFGQGTRLTVV.